The clone carrying this T cell receptor (beta chain) was picked up many times. These data come from a study of regulatory T cells in long-lasting Graves disease. Study information: With positive TSH receptor antibodies and over 5 years of antithyroid drugs, Graves' disease was considered persistent.

Time point noted: persistent/refractory GD, antithyroid drugs over 5 years with positive TRAb. Isolated PBMC RNA provided the starting material for the TCR library. To make TCR beta libraries, researchers used iRepertoire HTBI primers and Arm-PCR of CDR3 regions. TCRdb fed the multiplex PCR reads into MiXCR, producing one record per CDR3 protein. Among around 400,000 distinct CDR3 sequences, roughly a fifth were seen once, and the ten largest hold around 15%. Germline CDR1 is MDHEN and CDR2 is SYDVKM. V lost 4 bases and J 3 bases, leaving 14 bases between the germline ends. This CDR3 comprises 15 residues.

Sequenced here: peripheral blood mononuclear cells (PBMCs), sampled when the disease was refractory, from a patient treated with antithyroid drugs. The clonotype comes from a female donor with Graves disease. The chain joins TRBV28 to TRBJ2-3; D remains ambiguous. CDR3 sequence: CASSSPRSSTDTQYF. As DNA, the CDR3 is TGTGCCAGCAGTTCCCCCCGGAGCTCGACAGATACGCAGTATTTT.